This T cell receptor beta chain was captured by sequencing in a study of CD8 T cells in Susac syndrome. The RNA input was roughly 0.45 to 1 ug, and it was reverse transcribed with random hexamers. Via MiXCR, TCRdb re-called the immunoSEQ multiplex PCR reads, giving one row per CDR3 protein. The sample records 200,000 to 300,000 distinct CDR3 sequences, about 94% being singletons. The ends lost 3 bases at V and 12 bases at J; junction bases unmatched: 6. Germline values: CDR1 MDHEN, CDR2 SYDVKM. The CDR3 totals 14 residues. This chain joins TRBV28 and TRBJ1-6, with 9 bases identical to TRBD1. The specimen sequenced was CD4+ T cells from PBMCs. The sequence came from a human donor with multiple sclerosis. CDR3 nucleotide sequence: TGTGCCAGCAGTTTGGGACAGGGCGTACGACCCCTCCACTTT. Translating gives CASSLGQGVRPLHF.